Only a few counts were recorded for the clone carrying this TCR beta chain. In the PCR, 60 Vbeta and 13 Jbeta primers were used. Generated by immunoSEQ multiplex PCR, the TCRdb table keeps only in-frame clones and is missing some. The sample comprises about 150,000 clones, around 74% of which are singletons, and over 1.1% rests with the top ten. The sample originates from a study of cytomegalovirus exposure and HLA in healthy donors. In the study overall: Out of a few hundred genotyped donors, about 76% belonged to the Caucasian-associated ancestry cluster.

The J segment lost 5 bases and the V segment lost 6 bases, leaving 13 bases of the junction unmatched. This CDR3 spans 16 amino acids. Per the germline V gene, CDR1 is SEHNR and CDR2 is FQNEAQ (reference sequence). Donors counted as nominally healthy when sampled, yet unrecorded immune exposures were likely. The clonotype comes from a man aged 18-30 years in good health and CMV-seronegative. Sample: PBMCs. The genes are TRBV7-9 and TRBJ1-1; 9 bases agree with TRBD1. CDR3 in DNA: TGTGCCAGCAGTTTGGGCTCCGGGACAGGGAGAACTGAAGCTTTCTTT. It encodes CASSLGSGTGRTEAFF.